The TCR beta chain described here comes from a study of blood T cell repertoires in COVID-19. The wider study: The United States, Italy and Spain supplied acute and convalescent COVID-19 samples.

A Seattle source enrolled patients during active infection and followed them longitudinally. The CDR3 contains 13 residues. The V gene's germline CDR1 is MNHEY and CDR2 SVGAGI. The V end was cut by 3 bases, the J end by 3 bases, with 9 bases between. Produced via immunoSEQ multiplex PCR; TCRdb's table is partial and in-frame only. This sample yields about 370,000 clones, of which around 87% are seen a single time; more than 9% belongs to the top ten. The TCR was taken from a woman aged 25-40 years with COVID-19, enrolled during active disease. Sample: peripheral blood. This chain joins TRBV6-5 and TRBJ2-7; tentatively, D is TRBD2 (5 bases). CDR3 residues: CASSYARDYEQYF. The DNA of the CDR3 is TGTGCCAGCAGTTATGCCCGGGACTACGAGCAGTACTTC.